A single sample gave rise to the 11 T cell receptor beta chains below, sequenced in a study of cytomegalovirus exposure and HLA in healthy donors. TCRdb's copy holds only in-frame clones and misses some; the assay was immunoSEQ multiplex PCR. The table lists 150,000 to 200,000 clones, around 85% of them singletons, with approximately 15% in the top ten. The sample comprised PBMCs. The receptor set was obtained from a man aged 18 to 29 in good health and CMV-seropositive.

With regard to this clone: One end of the junction fails to match germline, which may point to a read error. The V gene is TRBV4-2, the J gene TRBJ2-7; D uncertain. The CDR3 sequence is 15 residues long. CDR1 LGHNA and CDR2 YNFKEQ come from the germline V gene. The CDR3 here is CASSEEVRKAYEQYF. In nucleotides, the CDR3 is TGTGCCAGCAGCGAAGAAGTCAGGAAGGCCTACGAGCAGTACTTC.

This clone was observed a few times. The chain uses TRBV9 and TRBJ2-2; D perhaps matches TRBD2 (5 bases). The germline V and J ends were trimmed by 0 bases and 1 base, with 7 bases remaining between them. The V gene's germline CDR1 is SGDLS and CDR2 YYNGEE. This CDR3 has 15 residues. This CDR3 is CASSVAAGNTGELFF. The DNA of the CDR3 is TGTGCCAGCAGCGTAGCGGCGGGGAACACCGGGGAGCTGTTTTTT. The full variable domain, in which reference TRBV9 and TRBJ2-2 provide the parts outside the CDR3, is DSGVTQTPKHLITATGQRVTLRCSPRSGDLSVYWYQQSLDQGLQFLIQYYNGEERAKGNILERFSAQQFPDLHSELNLSSLELGDSALYFCASSVAAGNTGELFFGEGSRLTVL.

This clone appeared once. The chain recombines TRBV5-1 with TRBJ1-1; unclear D gene. CDR3 length: 13 amino acids. Trimming cost V 2 bases and J 2 bases, with 7 bases left between them. The V gene's germline CDR1 is SGHRS and CDR2 YFSETQ. Here the CDR3 reads CASSFGANTEAFF. In DNA form, the CDR3 reads TGCGCCAGCAGCTTCGGTGCCAACACTGAAGCTTTCTTT.

The chain recombines TRBV7-9 with TRBJ2-1; TRBD1 matches 8 bases. Germline CDR1 SEHNR, CDR2 FQNEAQ (reference sequence). The CDR3 runs 16 residues. The V segment lost 4 bases and the J segment 5 bases; nucleotides outside the gene matches: 10. In nucleotides, the CDR3 is TGTGCCAGCAGCTCGTCGACCCCGGGACAGGACAATGAGCAGTTCTTC. Residues: CASSSSTPGQDNEQFF. Full variable domain (outside the CDR3, taken from reference TRBV7-9 and TRBJ2-1): DTGVSQNPRHKITKRGQNVTFRCDPISEHNRLYWYRQTLGQGPEFLTYFQNEAQLEKSRLLSDRFSAERPKGSFSTLEIQRTEQGDSAMYLCASSSSTPGQDNEQFFGPGTRLTVL.

In DNA form, the CDR3 reads TGTGCCAGCAGCCCTCAACTAGACTCCTACGAGCAGTACTTC. Its translation is CASSPQLDSYEQYF. This rearrangement joins TRBV9 to TRBJ2-7; weak D call: TRBD2 (5 bases). V lost 4 bases and J lost 0, with 11 bases in between. The V gene's germline CDR1 is SGDLS and CDR2 YYNGEE. CDR3 length: 14 amino acids.

This clone was observed once. V and J are TRBV30 and TRBJ1-1; perhaps TRBD1 as D (5 bases). The CDR3 runs 12 residues. Trimming cost V 4 bases and J 5 bases, with 11 bases left between them. In germline, CDR1 is GTSNPN, CDR2 SVGIG (reference sequence). CDR3 coding DNA: TGTGCCTGGACTCATGGGGGGACTGAAGCTTTCTTT. Encoded protein: CAWTHGGTEAFF.

The chain is built from TRBV28 and TRBJ1-1; 7 nucleotides align to TRBD1. The CDR3 consists of 13 residues. Per the germline V gene, CDR1 is MDHEN and CDR2 is SYDVKM. Losses at the gene ends were 3 bases for V and 11 bases for J; bases not matched to a gene: 9. CDR3 sequence reads: CASSFPGQDDAFF. The CDR3 DNA follows: TGTGCCAGCAGTTTCCCTGGACAGGATGACGCTTTCTTT.

This chain connects TRBV28 to TRBJ1-5, with D maybe TRBD1 (5 bases). Per the germline V gene, CDR1 is MDHEN and CDR2 is SYDVKM. The V end lost 5 bases, the J end lost 2 bases, and 19 bases lay between the germline ends. The CDR3 runs 17 residues. The CDR3 bases are TGTGCCAGCAGTCCGATGGCAGGGTTAGGAGGCAATCAGCCCCAGCATTTT. Its protein is CASSPMAGLGGNQPQHF.

V gene TRBV18 combines with J gene TRBJ1-1; 8 positions match TRBD1. The trim removed 5 bases at V and 5 bases at J, leaving 7 bases unmatched. In germline, CDR1 is KGHSH, CDR2 LQKENI. This CDR3 region has 14 residues. CDR3 sequence reads: CASSETGGGTEAFF. The DNA of the CDR3 is TGTGCCAGCTCAGAAACAGGGGGGGGGACTGAAGCTTTCTTT.

This chain uses TRBV5-1 with TRBJ2-7; 7 positions match TRBD1. Germline CDR1 and CDR2: SGHRS and YFSETQ. J was trimmed by 4 bases and V by 4 bases; bases with no gene match: 11. The CDR3 spans 15 residues. The CDR3 coding sequence is TGCGCCAGCAGCCCCTCCTCGGGACAGCCTTACGAGCAGTACTTC. Protein sequence: CASSPSSGQPYEQYF.

This clone was seen only a few times. The rearrangement links TRBV6-6 to TRBJ2-7; D may be TRBD2 (5 bases). Trimming removed 2 bases at V and 4 bases at J, with 9 bases between. Germline CDR1 MNHNY, CDR2 SVGAGI (reference sequence). CDR3 size: 13 residues. This CDR3 reads CASSYEGWYEQYF. The CDR3 DNA is TGTGCCAGCAGTTACGAGGGTTGGTACGAGCAGTACTTC.